Below are 27 T cell receptor beta chains sequenced from a single sample in a study of identical twins. TCRdb re-called the 5' RACE reads through MiXCR, storing one row per CDR3 protein. This table holds roughly 700,000 distinct CDR3 sequences, 8.5% to 9.5% found once. Separately, the same data were catalogued under a study of yellow fever vaccine responses in identical twins.

The specimen sequenced was PBMCs. The receptors shown here come from a woman aged 18-29 years in good health.

This clonotype was recorded a few times. V is TRBV15 and J is TRBJ2-3; D gene ambiguous. From germline, CDR1 is LNHNV and CDR2 YYDKDF (reference sequence). This CDR3 is 16 amino acids long. V gave up 0 bases and J gave up 4 bases, with 14 bases separating them. In DNA form, the CDR3 reads TGTGCCACCAGCAGAGATTTCCCCCCTTACGCAGATACGCAGTATTTT. Translating it yields CATSRDFPPYADTQYF.

This clonotype was counted once. The chain has TRBV11-2 and TRBJ2-2; 7 positions agree with TRBD2. The V segment lost 6 bases and the J segment 3 bases; nucleotides outside the gene matches: 10. Germline V gene sequence: CDR1 SGHAT, CDR2 FQNNGV. This CDR3 is 16 amino acids long. The DNA for the CDR3 is TGTGCCAGCAGTTCTGAGCGGGGCCTATACACCGGGGAGCTGTTTTTT. This codes for CASSSERGLYTGELFF.

V and J are TRBV30 and TRBJ2-7; D may match TRBD1 or TRBD2 (5 bases each). The V gene's germline CDR1 is GTSNPN and CDR2 SVGIG (reference sequence). V was clipped by 3 bases and J by 7 bases, with 16 bases between them. CDR3 length: 13 residues. The CDR3 region has the DNA TGTGCCTGGAGAGTCGCCGGGGCCGGGGAGCAGTACTTC. This codes for CAWRVAGAGEQYF. The variable domain in full, completed from reference TRBV30 and TRBJ2-7, reads SQTIHQWPATLVQPVGSPLSLECTVEGTSNPNLYWYRQAAGRGLQLLFYSVGIGQISSEVPQNLSASRPQDRQFILSSKKLLLSDSGFYLCAWRVAGAGEQYFGPGTRLTVT.

The CDR3 protein is CASSLAQGRSYEQYF. The CDR3 DNA reads TGTGCCAGCAGCTTAGCCCAGGGTAGATCCTACGAGCAGTACTTC. This chain uses TRBV7-8 with TRBJ2-7; the D gene is possibly TRBD1 (5 bases). The CDR3 runs 15 residues. The germline V gene has CDR1 SGHVS and CDR2 FQNEAQ. V lost 0 bases and J lost 1, with 10 bases in between.

CDR3 sequence reads: CSAWTNPGETQYF. CDR3 DNA sequence: TGCAGTGCCTGGACGAACCCGGGGGAGACCCAGTACTTC. The chain carries TRBV20-1 and TRBJ2-5; tentatively, D is TRBD2 (5 bases). Looked up from germline, CDR1 is DFQATT and CDR2 is SNEGSKA (reference sequence). This CDR3 contains 13 residues. V lost 6 bases and J 5 bases, leaving 16 bases between the germline ends.

This clonotype was observed many times. V and J are TRBV7-8 and TRBJ1-1; a weak D match, TRBD1 (6 bases). Germline CDR1 is SGHVS and CDR2 is FQNEAQ. Between the trimmed V and J ends, which lost 5 bases and 0 bases, there was a span of 13 bases. This CDR3 comprises 15 residues. The CDR3 sequence is CASSPDDRLNTEAFF. The CDR3 nucleotides are TGTGCCAGCAGCCCTGACGACAGGTTGAACACTGAAGCTTTCTTT.

This clonotype was seen only a few times. This chain links TRBV21-1 with TRBJ2-7. TRBV21-1 is a listed pseudogene. The CDR3 runs to 15 residues. CDR3: CASREYSRISYEQYF. The CDR3 DNA reads as TGTGCCAGCAGAGAATATAGCAGGATCTCCTACGAGCAGTACTTC.

This chain links TRBV11-2 with TRBJ2-7; TRBD2 agrees at 9 bases. With 1 base clipped from V and 3 bases from J, the junction kept 16 bases outside the gene matches. Germline loops: CDR1 SGHAT, CDR2 FQNNGV. This CDR3 spans 19 amino acids. CDR3 protein: CASSLGLAGVFVLFYEQYF. The CDR3 bases are TGTGCCAGCAGCTTAGGGTTAGCGGGAGTATTTGTTCTGTTCTACGAGCAGTACTTC. Using reference TRBV11-2 and TRBJ2-7 for the parts outside the CDR3, the full variable domain is EAGVAQSPRYKIIEKRQSVAFWCNPISGHATLYWYQQILGQGPKLLIQFQNNGVVDDSQLPKDRFSAERLKGVDSTLKIQPAKLEDSAVYLCASSLGLAGVFVLFYEQYFGPGTRLTVT.

The rearrangement uses TRBV20-1 and TRBJ2-7, with D perhaps assigned TRBD1 or TRBD2 (6 bases each). The CDR3 is made up of 15 amino acids. The germline V gene encodes CDR1 DFQATT and CDR2 SNEGSKA (reference sequence). The V end lost 8 bases, the J end lost 3 bases, and 23 bases lay between the germline ends. CDR3 loop: CSPWGAQGGSYEQYF. Here the CDR3 DNA reads TGCAGTCCATGGGGGGCACAGGGTGGAAGCTACGAGCAGTACTTC.

The rearrangement links TRBV27 to TRBJ2-1; D may be TRBD2 (6 bases). CDR1 and CDR2 from the germline V gene are MNHEY and SMNVEV (reference sequence). V was clipped by 2 bases and J by 6 bases, with 14 bases between them. The CDR3 contains 15 residues. CDR3 amino acids: CASSLAPARGNEQFF. The CDR3 DNA sequence: TGTGCCAGCAGTTTAGCCCCTGCGCGGGGCAATGAGCAGTTCTTC.

The chain joins TRBV20-1 to TRBJ2-7; TRBD2 agrees at 8 bases. V gave up 6 bases and J gave up 2 bases; unmatched junction bases: 9. This CDR3 is built from 14 residues. Germline V gene data show CDR1 as DFQATT and CDR2 as SNEGSKA (reference sequence). The CDR3 region is CSAGPSGPPYEQYF. The CDR3 bases are TGCAGTGCCGGGCCTAGCGGGCCCCCCTACGAGCAGTACTTC.

The chain joins TRBV3-1 to TRBJ2-7; D not resolved. The germline V gene has CDR1 LGHDT and CDR2 YNNKEL (reference sequence). The CDR3 covers 12 residues. V was pared by 1 base and J by 7 bases, with 8 bases between. The CDR3 loop is CASSQGPVEQYF. The CDR3 DNA reads TGTGCCAGCAGCCAAGGACCGGTAGAGCAGTACTTC.

V usage is TRBV27 and J usage is TRBJ2-7; 10 nucleotides agree with TRBD1. This CDR3 contains 14 residues. Per the germline V gene, CDR1 is MNHEY and CDR2 is SMNVEV (reference sequence). The V and J ends lost 6 bases and 2 bases, in that order; junction bases with no gene match: 4. CDR3 region: CASSRQGAPYEQYF. For the CDR3, the DNA is TGTGCCAGCAGCAGACAGGGGGCCCCCTACGAGCAGTACTTC.

A few counts support this clonotype. The rearrangement links TRBV20-1 to TRBJ2-2; 8 bases are a match to TRBD2. This CDR3 is built from 15 residues. Germline V gives CDR1 DFQATT, CDR2 SNEGSKA (reference sequence). The V and J ends lost 6 bases and 4 bases, in that order; junction bases with no gene match: 10. The CDR3 nucleotides are TGCAGTGCCCTTGTGGGGGCGGGGGGCACCGGGGAGCTGTTTTTT. The encoded protein is CSALVGAGGTGELFF.

The V call is TRBV6-2 or TRBV6-3, the J call TRBJ2-7; 15 nucleotides line up with TRBD2. The CDR3 has 14 amino acids. V lost 6 bases to trimming and J lost 9 bases; unmatched junction nucleotides: 6. Germline V gene sequence: CDR1 MNHEY, CDR2 SVGEGT. Here the CDR3 reads CASRGLAGGLWQYF. CDR3 sequence (DNA): TGTGCCAGCAGGGGACTAGCGGGAGGTCTCTGGCAGTACTTC.

This sequence joins TRBV29-1 and TRBJ2-1; 9 bases fit TRBD2. The CDR3 is made up of 14 amino acids. J was trimmed by 7 bases and V by 4 bases; bases with no gene match: 8. Germline V gives CDR1 SQVTM, CDR2 ANQGSEA. CDR3 sequence (DNA): TGCAGCGTTGTGGCGGGAGGGCCCTCTAATGAGCAGTTCTTC. This encodes CSVVAGGPSNEQFF.

The chain recombines TRBV29-1 with TRBJ2-7; D might be TRBD2 (5 bases). The CDR3 consists of 13 residues. The germline gives CDR1 SQVTM, CDR2 ANQGSEA. V gave up 3 bases and J gave up 3 bases, with 12 bases separating them. CDR3 nucleotides: TGCAGCGTTGAGGCCGGGAAGAGCTACGAGCAGTACTTC. Encoded protein: CSVEAGKSYEQYF.

This clonotype was detected many times. For the CDR3, the DNA is TGCAGCGTTGAAGCGGCGGGAGGCGCTGAAGCTTTCTTT. Amino acid sequence: CSVEAAGGAEAFF. This chain links TRBV29-1 with TRBJ1-1; unclear D gene. Trimming stripped 1 base from V and 6 bases from J, with 12 bases between. The CDR3 runs 13 residues. CDR1 and CDR2 from the germline V gene are SQVTM and ANQGSEA.

This clonotype was counted at least ten times. The chain joins TRBV5-1 to TRBJ2-1; 8 bases line up with TRBD2. Germline lookup yields CDR1 SGHRS and CDR2 YFSETQ. Trimming cost V 0 bases and J 6 bases; bases outside gene matches: 5. There are 15 residues in the CDR3. This CDR3 reads CASSLVGGAGNEQFF. The CDR3 DNA follows: TGCGCCAGCAGCTTGGTCGGGGGGGCTGGCAATGAGCAGTTCTTC.

This clonotype came up a few times. This chain joins TRBV4-1 and TRBJ1-1; D gene ambiguous. Between the trimmed V and J ends, which lost 3 bases and 0 bases, there was a span of 11 bases. Per the germline V gene, CDR1 is MGHRA and CDR2 is YSYEKL. This CDR3 contains 15 residues. For the CDR3, the DNA is TGCGCCAGCAGCCAGCCGACATCACTGAACACTGAAGCTTTCTTT. This codes for CASSQPTSLNTEAFF.

The rearrangement joins TRBV24-1 to TRBJ2-5; perhaps D is TRBD1 or TRBD2 (5 bases each). Germline V CDR1 and CDR2: KGHDR, SFDVKD. V lost 5 bases and J 5 bases, leaving 17 bases between the germline ends. The CDR3 consists of 15 residues. The CDR3 DNA reads TGTGCCACCAGTGTGGGGACGAAAGAAAGGGAGACCCAGTACTTC. It is translated as CATSVGTKERETQYF.

This rearrangement joins TRBV15 to TRBJ2-1; 10 bases agree with TRBD1. The ends lost 4 bases at V and 6 bases at J; junction bases unmatched: 6. The length of the CDR3 is 15 residues. Looked up from germline, CDR1 is LNHNV and CDR2 is YYDKDF (reference sequence). The CDR3, as DNA: TGTGCCACCAGCAATCTAGGACAGGGGGGCAATGAGCAGTTCTTC. It yields the protein CATSNLGQGGNEQFF.

The gene calls are TRBV25-1 and TRBJ1-6, with D perhaps TRBD1 (5 bases). Trimming took 6 bases from V and 7 from J, leaving 10 bases between them. Germline V gene lookup returns CDR1 MGHDK and CDR2 SYGVNS. The CDR3 has 13 residues. As DNA, the CDR3 is TGTGCCAGCAGGCGGGGGGTGAATTCACCCCTCCACTTT. Translation: CASRRGVNSPLHF.

This clonotype showed up many times. V usage is TRBV29-1 and J usage is TRBJ1-4, with TRBD1 as a possible D gene (5 bases). V was pared by 4 bases and J by 4 bases, with 10 bases between. CDR1 and CDR2 from the germline V gene are SQVTM and ANQGSEA. The CDR3 is made up of 13 amino acids. CDR3 sequence: CSVAGRINEKLFF. For the CDR3, the DNA is TGCAGCGTTGCGGGACGGATTAATGAAAAACTGTTTTTT.

This clonotype was seen only a few times. The J gene is TRBJ2-1, the V gene TRBV29-1; D is perhaps TRBD1 or TRBD2 (5 bases each). Trimming left V 5 bases short and J 0 bases short, with 11 bases between. The CDR3 consists of 14 residues. The germline gives CDR1 SQVTM, CDR2 ANQGSEA. CDR3 nucleotides: TGCAGCGTTTCTTGGGGGAGCTCCTACAATGAGCAGTTCTTC. It yields the protein CSVSWGSSYNEQFF.

V and J are TRBV4-2 and TRBJ2-3; 8 bases agree with TRBD1. V trimming: 5 bases; J trimming: 8 bases; junction bases outside the gene matches: 12. This CDR3 has 15 amino acids. Germline loops: CDR1 LGHNA, CDR2 YNFKEQ. The CDR3 sequence is CASSYDRGGRGTQYF. The CDR3 DNA follows: TGTGCCAGCAGCTACGACAGGGGCGGGCGGGGTACGCAGTATTTT.

V is TRBV12-3 or TRBV12-4 and J is TRBJ1-5; TRBD1 might be the D (5 bases). The CDR3 spans 17 residues. The germline V and J ends were trimmed by 2 bases and 5 bases, with 19 bases remaining between them. CDR3 nucleotides: TGTGCCAGCAGTTTAACCCTCGGGCAGGGTTTAGATCAGCCCCAGCATTTT. Amino acids: CASSLTLGQGLDQPQHF.